This TCR beta chain was sequenced for a study of cytomegalovirus exposure and HLA in healthy donors. The study's findings and limits: TCR beta V segments were, for the most part, productive about 87% or about 30% of the time in an earlier analysis. TRBV6-2, TRBV6-3 and some other V segments were excluded as indistinguishable. Fewer N-insertions than the roughly 700-donor mean were reportedly shown by an Asian-associated ancestry cluster in a later analysis.

It was with 60 Vbeta and 13 Jbeta primers that the PCR ran. The repertoire was sequenced with immunoSEQ multiplex PCR; TCRdb's copy has only in-frame clones and lacks some. The sample includes about 110,000 clones, less than 85% of them seen just once. The CDR3 contains 15 residues. The ends lost 5 bases at V and 7 bases at J; junction bases unmatched: 11. Germline CDR1 and CDR2: SGHTA and FQGNSA. This clone was observed a handful of times. Its antigen is not identified. This TCR was sampled from a man in his fifties or sixties in good health and CMV-seronegative. V usage is TRBV7-2 and J usage is TRBJ2-1; the match to TRBD1 covers 7 bases. What was sequenced was PBMCs. This chain's CDR3 is CASSLRQGRTNEQFF. The CDR3 DNA reads TGTGCCAGCAGCCTCCGACAGGGTAGGACAAATGAGCAGTTCTTC.